The text below deals with one TCR beta chain. What it binds is not known. This likely reflects a read error, since a far larger clone is one base away. This sample stems from a study of regulatory T cells in long-lasting Graves disease. Background on the study: New Graves' disease cases had less than 3 months of antithyroid drugs. Regarding the study as a whole: Patients with persistent disease shared 2,741 public clonotypes, outpacing the 900 to 1,000 shared by new patients.

Noted time point: newly diagnosed GD, antithyroid drugs for less than 3 months. Extracted PBMC RNA gave rise to the TCR library. Arm-PCR of CDR3 regions and iRepertoire HTBI primers were used to build TCR beta libraries. Authors' methods: Among the samples, 50 to 80 TRBV and approximately 13 TRBJ segments were identified. From the multiplex PCR reads, TCRdb called clonotypes with MiXCR, one entry per CDR3 protein. These V and J calls originate from TCRdb's pipeline instead of the authors' own analysis. The sample carries 200,000 to 250,000 distinct CDR3 sequences, roughly 21% recorded once. Material: peripheral blood mononuclear cells (PBMCs), obtained at new diagnosis, from a patient treated with antithyroid drugs. This TCR came from a female donor with Graves disease.

The CDR3 region is CASSLAGQGNTEAFF. For the CDR3, the DNA is TGTGCCAGCAGCTTAGCGGGACAGGGGAACACTGAAGCTTTCTTT. The chain has TRBV11-2 and TRBJ1-1; 9 nucleotides match TRBD1. From germline, CDR1 is SGHAT and CDR2 FQNNGV. The V gene end was trimmed by 1 base and the J gene end by 1 base; junction bases not matched to a gene: 1. The CDR3 is 15 residues long.